This T cell receptor beta chain was sequenced during a study of blood T cells in healthy people across ages. Regarding the study as a whole: Naive and antigen-experienced cells could not be conclusively compared, given unsorted PBMCs.

The CDR3 loop spans 12 amino acids. CDR1 is SGHRS and CDR2 is YFSETQ in the germline V gene. Sample-barcoded 5' priming and a J-beta primer mix drove a second PCR of roughly 6 to 12 cycles. Each of the samples gave a minimum of 3 million paired-end reads that contained CDR3. Via MiXCR, TCRdb re-called the 5' RACE reads, giving one row per CDR3 protein. This table holds 870,000 or so distinct CDR3 sequences, less than 35% found once. A few counts support this clonotype. Its specificity is not known. One junction end does not reproduce the germline sequence, and a read error may be involved. The receptor was isolated from a woman of 80 years or more in good health. The gene calls are TRBV5-1 and TRBJ2-5; D remains unclear. Sequencing used blood. The CDR3 DNA sequence: TGCACCAGCAGCTTTAGCCAAGAGACCCAGTACTTC. It is translated as CTSSFSQETQYF.